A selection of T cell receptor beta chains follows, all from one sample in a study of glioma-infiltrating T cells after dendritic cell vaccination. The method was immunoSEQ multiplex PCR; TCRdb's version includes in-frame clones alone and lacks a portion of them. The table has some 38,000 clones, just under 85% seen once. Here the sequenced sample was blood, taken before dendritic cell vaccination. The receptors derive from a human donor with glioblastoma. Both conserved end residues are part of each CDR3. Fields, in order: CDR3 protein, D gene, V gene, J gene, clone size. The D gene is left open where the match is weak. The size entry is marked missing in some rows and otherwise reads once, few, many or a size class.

CDR3aa: CASSDLLQGARETQYF
d_gene: TRBD1
v_gene: TRBV6-1
j_gene: TRBJ2-5
abundance: -

CDR3aa: CASSRPNRGETQYF
d_gene: TRBD1
v_gene: TRBV27
j_gene: TRBJ2-5
abundance: -

CDR3aa: CASSSPGTDSPNYGYTF
d_gene: TRBD1
v_gene: TRBV27
j_gene: TRBJ1-2
abundance: -

CDR3aa: CATRSGGIYNEQFF
d_gene: TRBD2
v_gene: TRBV10-3
j_gene: TRBJ2-1
abundance: -

CDR3aa: CASSIEGLPNNEQFF
d_gene: TRBD2
v_gene: TRBV19
j_gene: TRBJ2-1
abundance: -

CDR3aa: CASRSTPDTGELFF
d_gene: -
v_gene: TRBV7-6
j_gene: TRBJ2-2
abundance: -

CDR3aa: CASSPAVPTGVDTQYF
d_gene: -
v_gene: TRBV7-8
j_gene: TRBJ2-3
abundance: -

CDR3aa: CASAGQGNSPLHF
d_gene: TRBD1
v_gene: TRBV6-5
j_gene: TRBJ1-6
abundance: -

CDR3aa: CASSLRDRDSPLHF
d_gene: TRBD1
v_gene: TRBV19
j_gene: TRBJ1-6
abundance: -

CDR3aa: CASSSAQGASGDEQFF
d_gene: TRBD1
v_gene: TRBV5-4
j_gene: TRBJ2-1
abundance: -

CDR3aa: CAINPGQGTHYEQYF
d_gene: TRBD1
v_gene: TRBV10-3
j_gene: TRBJ2-7
abundance: -

CDR3aa: CASSQEGTANQPQHF
d_gene: TRBD1
v_gene: TRBV4-2
j_gene: TRBJ1-5
abundance: -

CDR3aa: CASSLGEGGNTIYF
d_gene: -
v_gene: TRBV4-3
j_gene: TRBJ1-3
abundance: -

CDR3aa: CASSPTGGLHNEQFF
d_gene: TRBD1
v_gene: TRBV5-1
j_gene: TRBJ2-1
abundance: -

CDR3aa: CASSRQGASADTQYF
d_gene: TRBD1
v_gene: TRBV2
j_gene: TRBJ2-3
abundance: -

CDR3aa: CASREQGFYEQFF
d_gene: -
v_gene: TRBV6-5
j_gene: TRBJ2-1
abundance: once

CDR3aa: CAWGGLVDTGELFF
d_gene: TRBD2
v_gene: TRBV30
j_gene: TRBJ2-2
abundance: -

CDR3aa: CASTPGAGGRYGYTF
d_gene: TRBD1
v_gene: TRBV19
j_gene: TRBJ1-2
abundance: -

CDR3aa: CASRIQGANIYEQYF
d_gene: TRBD1
v_gene: TRBV27
j_gene: -
abundance: -

CDR3aa: CASSQVVGQGKQRLSGNTIYF
d_gene: TRBD1
v_gene: TRBV4-1
j_gene: TRBJ1-3
abundance: once

CDR3aa: CASSSGTGGAYGYTF
d_gene: TRBD1
v_gene: TRBV5-1
j_gene: TRBJ1-2
abundance: -

CDR3aa: CASSPLAGGWYNEQFF
d_gene: TRBD2
v_gene: TRBV28
j_gene: TRBJ2-1
abundance: -

CDR3aa: CASSPHGQKNTEAFF
d_gene: -
v_gene: TRBV6-6
j_gene: TRBJ1-1
abundance: few

CDR3aa: CASRDSNDNEQFF
d_gene: -
v_gene: TRBV27
j_gene: TRBJ2-1
abundance: -

CDR3aa: CASSGGGRGTQYF
d_gene: TRBD2
v_gene: TRBV25-1
j_gene: TRBJ2-5
abundance: -

CDR3aa: CATSRGLATSYEQYF
d_gene: TRBD2
v_gene: TRBV15
j_gene: TRBJ2-7
abundance: -

CDR3aa: CASSYLAGVIDTQYF
d_gene: TRBD2
v_gene: TRBV11-3
j_gene: TRBJ2-3
abundance: -

CDR3aa: CASSTRTGGQRTQYF
d_gene: TRBD1
v_gene: TRBV6-5
j_gene: TRBJ2-3
abundance: -

CDR3aa: CASSFRDRPGEQFF
d_gene: TRBD1
v_gene: TRBV5-8
j_gene: TRBJ2-1
abundance: -

CDR3aa: CAWSAFNTEAFF
d_gene: -
v_gene: TRBV30
j_gene: TRBJ1-1
abundance: -

CDR3aa: CASSFGVSGGKGETQYF
d_gene: -
v_gene: TRBV5-4
j_gene: TRBJ2-5
abundance: -

CDR3aa: CASSTFLVNTEAFF
d_gene: -
v_gene: TRBV6-5
j_gene: TRBJ1-1
abundance: -

CDR3aa: CAWSAYSNQPQHF
d_gene: -
v_gene: TRBV30
j_gene: TRBJ1-5
abundance: -

CDR3aa: CASSSTGGNQPQHF
d_gene: TRBD1
v_gene: TRBV6-6
j_gene: TRBJ1-5
abundance: once

CDR3aa: CASSYDGSSYEQYF
d_gene: -
v_gene: TRBV6-5
j_gene: TRBJ2-7
abundance: -

CDR3aa: CASSSGQGPYGYTF
d_gene: TRBD1
v_gene: TRBV5-1
j_gene: TRBJ1-2
abundance: -

CDR3aa: CASSTSHEPGQGNEQFF
d_gene: TRBD1
v_gene: TRBV19
j_gene: TRBJ2-1
abundance: -

CDR3aa: CASSPRQGNYEQYF
d_gene: -
v_gene: TRBV18
j_gene: TRBJ2-7
abundance: -

CDR3aa: CASSSLGWTGGLWTEAFF
d_gene: TRBD1
v_gene: TRBV11-1
j_gene: TRBJ1-1
abundance: once

CDR3aa: CASRSGGTINTGELFF
d_gene: TRBD2
v_gene: TRBV9
j_gene: TRBJ2-2
abundance: -

CDR3aa: CASRTSGYEQYF
d_gene: TRBD2
v_gene: TRBV2
j_gene: TRBJ2-7
abundance: -

CDR3aa: CASRNRDIQYF
d_gene: -
v_gene: TRBV25-1
j_gene: TRBJ2-4
abundance: few

CDR3aa: CASSATAGSTDTQYF
d_gene: -
v_gene: TRBV6-4
j_gene: TRBJ2-3
abundance: -

CDR3aa: CSVQTGFEIQYF
d_gene: TRBD1
v_gene: TRBV29-1
j_gene: TRBJ2-4
abundance: -

CDR3aa: CASSPGDNSGANVLTF
d_gene: -
v_gene: TRBV9
j_gene: TRBJ2-6
abundance: -

CDR3aa: CASSDRTGRGWTGELFF
d_gene: -
v_gene: TRBV10-2
j_gene: TRBJ2-2
abundance: -

CDR3aa: CASSLVPGKGYGYTF
d_gene: -
v_gene: TRBV5-1
j_gene: TRBJ1-2
abundance: -

CDR3aa: CASSLPGVNTEAFF
d_gene: -
v_gene: TRBV7-6
j_gene: TRBJ1-1
abundance: -

CDR3aa: CASSVAPTGLGETQYF
d_gene: -
v_gene: TRBV9
j_gene: TRBJ2-5
abundance: -

CDR3aa: CASSKYPPGAGNQPQHF
d_gene: -
v_gene: TRBV19
j_gene: TRBJ1-5
abundance: -

CDR3aa: CASSLYQRPAGTETQYF
d_gene: -
v_gene: TRBV7-8
j_gene: TRBJ2-5
abundance: -

CDR3aa: CASSTFTQGSEQYF
d_gene: TRBD1
v_gene: TRBV19
j_gene: TRBJ2-7
abundance: -

CDR3aa: CASSFLRLLGTGISYEQYF
d_gene: TRBD1
v_gene: TRBV11-2
j_gene: TRBJ2-7
abundance: -

CDR3aa: CASSFWGQLDF
d_gene: -
v_gene: TRBV28
j_gene: TRBJ2-5
abundance: few

CDR3aa: CASNTRGGDNEQFF
d_gene: TRBD2
v_gene: TRBV7-2
j_gene: TRBJ2-1
abundance: -